The entry that follows covers one T cell receptor (beta chain) sequence. Its antigen remains unknown. This specimen comes from a study of shared clonotypes between healthy human individuals. Study information: CD4 naive cells filled three plates per donor, CD4 memory three, CD8 naive two and CD8 memory one. Points from the study as a whole: Expectations were that clonotype sharing among donors would be affected by sequencing depth. Unshared clonotypes carried lower generation probabilities than those common to all four donors.

J was trimmed by 0 bases and V by 0 bases; bases with no gene match: 18. The CDR3 sequence is 22 residues long. Germline CDR1 and CDR2: SGDLS and YYNGEE. Assay used: immunoSEQ multiplex PCR; TCRdb lists only in-frame clones, some missing. The table shows over a million clones, with 98% occurring only once. The chain combines TRBV9 with TRBJ2-2; 9 bases are shared with TRBD2. The sample was naive CD4+ T cells sorted from blood. Subset in this sample: CD45RA+ positively selected. The source of this sequence is a man aged 25-45 years in good health. The chain's CDR3 is CASSVASWDSGRVMANTGELFF. CDR3 nucleotides: TGTGCCAGCAGCGTAGCCTCCTGGGATAGCGGGAGAGTCATGGCGAACACCGGGGAGCTGTTTTTT.